In this sample, the clone carrying this T cell receptor beta chain turned up many times. The CDR3 covers 13 residues. Germline V gene lookup returns CDR1 MDHEN and CDR2 SYDVKM. V was clipped by 2 bases and J by 0 bases, with 4 bases between them. The data belong to a study of regulatory T cells in long-lasting Graves disease. Libraries of TCR beta came from iRepertoire HTBI primers plus Arm-PCR of CDR3 regions. TCRdb re-derived calls from the multiplex PCR reads in MiXCR, one entry per CDR3 protein. The sample yields 450,000 to 500,000 distinct CDR3 sequences, roughly 15% seen once. Time point specified: newly diagnosed GD, antithyroid drugs for less than 3 months. With RNA extracted from PBMCs as input, the TCR library was made. The data were also submitted as part of a second study, on T cells in Graves' hyperthyroidism and ophthalmopathy. That source notes: Researchers defined stable Graves' hyperthyroidism as no ophthalmopathy progression within 18 months. Ophthalmopathy was distinguished from stable hyperthyroidism by 13 V-J signatures.

The chain employs TRBV28 and TRBJ1-2, with no clear D. The starting material was peripheral blood mononuclear cells (PBMCs), obtained at new diagnosis, from a patient treated with antithyroid drugs. The receptor was isolated from a man in his forties with Graves disease. The CDR3 region is CASSLPSNYGYTF. The CDR3, as DNA: TGTGCCAGCAGTTTACCGTCTAACTATGGCTACACCTTC.